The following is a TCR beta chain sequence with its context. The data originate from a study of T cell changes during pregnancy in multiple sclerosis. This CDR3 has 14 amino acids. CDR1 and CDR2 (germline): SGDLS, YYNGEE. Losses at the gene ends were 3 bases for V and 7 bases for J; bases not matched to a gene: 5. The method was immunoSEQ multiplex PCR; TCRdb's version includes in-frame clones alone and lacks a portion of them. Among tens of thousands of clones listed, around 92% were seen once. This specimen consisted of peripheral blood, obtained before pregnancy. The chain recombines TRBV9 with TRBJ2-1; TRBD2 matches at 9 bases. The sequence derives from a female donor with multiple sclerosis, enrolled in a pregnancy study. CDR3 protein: CASSGGRARNEQFF. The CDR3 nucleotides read TGTGCCAGCAGCGGCGGGAGGGCCCGGAATGAGCAGTTCTTC.